The T cell receptor (beta chain) described here comes from a study of control samples from healthy donors and cancer patients. Sequenced by immunoSEQ multiplex PCR; TCRdb stores in-frame clones only, minus some. The data hold about 170,000 clones, with around 94% observed a single time. Germline lookup yields CDR1 SGHDT and CDR2 YYEEEE. V lost 0 bases, J lost 3 bases, and 2 bases stayed unmatched. The CDR3 loop spans 16 amino acids. The sequence derives from a woman aged 18-29 years in good health. V is TRBV5-6 and J is TRBJ1-6; 8 nucleotides agree with TRBD1. Material: blood. This CDR3 reads CASSLADRGYNSPLHF. DNA for the CDR3: TGTGCCAGCAGCTTGGCAGACAGGGGCTATAATTCACCCCTCCACTTT. Supplemented by reference TRBV5-6 and TRBJ1-6, the full variable domain reads DAGVTQSPTHLIKTRGQQVTLRCSPKSGHDTVSWYQQALGQGPQFIFQYYEEEERQRGNFPDRFSGHQFPNYSSELNVNALLLGDSALYLCASSLADRGYNSPLHFGNGTRLTVT.